Shown below are 10 T cell receptor beta chains from a single sample sequenced in a study of PD-L1 blockade in urothelial cancer. The time point was: peripheral blood 6 weeks after treatment start. Sequencing was performed with immunoSEQ multiplex PCR; in TCRdb, only in-frame clones are kept and a portion is missing. The sample lists about 30,000 clones, about 89% occurring once. This specimen was PBMCs, taken around atezolizumab (anti-PD-L1) treatment. These TCRs come from a man at least 80 years old with urothelial cancer.

The chain carries TRBV7-2 and TRBJ2-3; 9 positions agree with TRBD1. Germline V gene data show CDR1 as SGHTA and CDR2 as FQGNSA. The length of the CDR3 is 14 residues. Trimming at V came to 6 bases and at J to 0 bases, leaving 1 base not matched to a gene. CDR3 residues: CASRGTGSTDTQYF. CDR3 DNA: TGTGCCAGCAGGGGGACAGGGAGCACAGATACGCAGTATTTT.

V usage is TRBV30 and J usage is TRBJ2-7, with a tentative D call TRBD1 (6 bases). The CDR3 is made up of 14 amino acids. Trimming cost V 2 bases and J 5 bases, with 16 bases left between them. Germline-derived CDR1 and CDR2 are GTSNPN and SVGIG (reference sequence). As DNA, the CDR3 is TGTGCCTGGAGTAGGGGGAACAGGCTCAACGAGCAGTACTTC. Residues: CAWSRGNRLNEQYF.

The V gene is TRBV7-2, the J gene TRBJ1-1; 7 bases line up with TRBD1. The V gene end was trimmed by 7 bases and the J gene end by 4 bases; junction bases not matched to a gene: 9. The CDR3 length is 14 residues. The V gene's germline CDR1 is SGHTA and CDR2 FQGNSA. DNA for the CDR3: TGTGCCAGCAACAAAGACAGGGTGGGCACTGAAGCTTTCTTT. The encoded protein is CASNKDRVGTEAFF.

The chain recombines TRBV28 with TRBJ2-3, with D tentatively TRBD1 (5 bases). V lost 3 bases and J lost 2, with 9 bases in between. This CDR3 region has 14 residues. Per germline, CDR1 MDHEN and CDR2 SYDVKM. CDR3: CASSLGRTTDTQYF. CDR3 DNA: TGTGCCAGCAGTTTGGGGCGCACCACAGATACGCAGTATTTT.

The chain is built from TRBV7-6 and TRBJ2-3, with 9 bases that match TRBD1. The CDR3 is 15 residues long. The germline CDR1 and CDR2 sequences are SGHVS and FNYEAQ. With 6 bases clipped from V and 5 bases from J, the junction kept 9 bases outside the gene matches. The CDR3 loop reads CASRGEGTGIDTQYF. The CDR3 DNA follows: TGTGCCAGCAGAGGAGAGGGGACAGGGATAGATACGCAGTATTTT.

The rearrangement uses TRBV5-4 and TRBJ2-7; D unclear. Germline CDR1 and CDR2: SGHNT and YYREEE (reference sequence). The CDR3 is made up of 15 amino acids. V shed 2 bases and J shed 2 bases, with 14 bases lying between them. The CDR3 is CASSFQALKTYEQYF. The DNA for the CDR3 is TGTGCCAGCAGCTTCCAGGCCCTAAAAACCTACGAGCAGTACTTC.

This clone was counted between two and nine times. J is TRBJ1-5 and V is TRBV27, with TRBD1 identical over 7 bases. V gave up 4 bases and J gave up 0 bases; unmatched junction bases: 3. This CDR3 is built from 15 residues. Germline V gives CDR1 MNHEY, CDR2 SMNVEV (reference sequence). The CDR3 DNA reads TGTGCCAGCAGTTCGACAGGGTATAGCAATCAGCCCCAGCATTTT. Translating gives CASSSTGYSNQPQHF.

The chain is built from TRBV6-1 and TRBJ2-7, with 9 bases fitting TRBD1. The CDR3 runs 14 residues. Losses at the gene ends were 6 bases for V and 2 bases for J; bases not matched to a gene: 5. Germline V CDR1 and CDR2: MNHNS, SASEGT. The CDR3 DNA reads TGTGCCAGCAGCGTACAGGGGGCCCCCTACGAGCAGTACTTC. It codes for CASSVQGAPYEQYF.

V and J are TRBV6-5 and TRBJ2-5; D uncertain. Germline-derived CDR1 and CDR2 are MNHEY and SVGAGI. The CDR3 spans 16 residues. V dropped 0 bases and J dropped 3 bases, with 14 bases sitting between them. The chain's CDR3 is CASSYSHPGSKETQYF. In nucleotides, the CDR3 is TGTGCCAGCAGTTACTCGCATCCGGGTTCGAAAGAGACCCAGTACTTC.

The chain couples TRBV2 to TRBJ2-1; 12 bases map to TRBD2. Germline CDR1 SNHLY, CDR2 FYNNEI. CDR3 length: 13 residues. V lost 4 bases, J lost 10 bases, and 2 bases stayed unmatched. CDR3 coding DNA: TGTGCCAGCAGTGGCGGACTAGCGGGAGAGCAGTTCTTC. This sequence encodes CASSGGLAGEQFF.